The rows below give T cell receptor beta chains drawn from one sample of a study of T cells expressing NK-cell markers. TCRdb re-called the 5' RACE reads and shows each CDR3 protein once, DNA omitted. The sample includes approximately 420,000 distinct CDR3 sequences. Sequenced material: blood T cells: a sorted CD56 or NKG2C T cell subset, CD4+ or CD8+ T cells, or bulk PBMC T cells (not recorded which). The receptors originated from a woman in her forties or fifties in good health. CDR3s include the opening cysteine and the closing phenylalanine or tryptophan.

j_gene | v_gene | CDR3aa
TRBJ2-1 | TRBV20-1 | CSAREAGGLYNEQFF
TRBJ2-2 | TRBV4-2 | CASSHRLAGVAGELFF
TRBJ2-4 | TRBV29-1 | CSARLAGGPELAKNIQYF
TRBJ1-2 | TRBV12-3/TRBV12-4 | CASSLLGRGYGYTF
TRBJ2-7 | TRBV6-2/TRBV6-3 | CASISSSYEQYF
TRBJ2-2 | TRBV6-5 | CASESGMNTGELFF
TRBJ2-5 | TRBV4-1 | CASSHGPFARQETQYF
TRBJ2-1 | TRBV20-1 | CSARTGVGLEQFF
TRBJ2-3 | TRBV5-1 | CASSPSTGTTDTQYF
TRBJ1-1 | TRBV5-1 | CASSFGTAERGEAFF
TRBJ1-5 | TRBV6-6 | CASTDRAGQPQHF
TRBJ2-1 | TRBV9 | CASSVDVGQGYNEQFF
TRBJ2-3 | TRBV4-2 | CASSQAAAGGTDTQYF
TRBJ2-1 | TRBV5-1 | CASHGGGTLVVDEQFF
TRBJ1-4 | TRBV29-1 | CSVVTVNEKLFF
TRBJ1-5 | TRBV5-1 | CASSEGGSNQPQHF